One sample yielded the 12 T cell receptor beta chains listed below, sequenced in a study of human T cells and chemical hapten exposure. The time point was: patch test 2, 6 weeks after DPC sensitization. Specified treatment: therapeutic diphenylcyclopropenone sensitization with weekly scalp DPC. One entry per CDR3 protein results from TCRdb running MiXCR on the RACE reads. The sample records fewer than 100,000 distinct CDR3 sequences, roughly a tenth being singletons. Material: whole blood, obtained in connection with sensitization to the hapten diphenylcyclopropenone (DPC). The receptor set was obtained from a woman in her 40s with alopecia areata. Some clones in this sample may be carry-over from other donors' samples.

This clonotype was recorded many times. This chain connects TRBV18 to TRBJ2-4, with TRBD1 identical over 8 bases. Germline values: CDR1 KGHSH, CDR2 LQKENI. Losses at the gene ends were 0 bases for V and 1 base for J; bases not matched to a gene: 5. The CDR3 has 17 residues. CDR3: CASSPPTGVTAKNIQYF. The CDR3 bases are TGTGCCAGCTCACCACCGACAGGGGTAACGGCCAAAAACATTCAGTACTTC.

This clonotype has only a few counts. The rearrangement joins TRBV7-3 to TRBJ2-1; D possibly uses TRBD1 or TRBD2 (5 bases each). Germline CDR1 and CDR2: SGHTA and FQGTGA. The CDR3 consists of 12 residues. V was clipped by 5 bases and J by 9 bases, with 11 bases between them. The CDR3 nucleotides are TGTGCCAGCAGCATGGGGGAGAGTGAGCAGTTCTTC. Translating gives CASSMGESEQFF.

This clonotype was seen more than once but under ten times. The chain couples TRBV3-1 to TRBJ2-7, with 9 bases aligning to TRBD2. The CDR3 is made up of 14 amino acids. CDR1 is LGHDT and CDR2 is YNNKEL in the germline V gene (reference sequence). Trimming took 3 bases from V and 7 from J; bases not matched to a gene: 7. The CDR3 protein is CASSHLAGPLEQYF. CDR3 nucleotides: TGTGCCAGCAGCCACCTAGCGGGACCCCTGGAGCAGTACTTC.

This clonotype has at least ten counts. The J gene is TRBJ1-5, the V gene TRBV3-1; D unclear. This CDR3 is 13 amino acids long. Between the trimmed V and J ends, which lost 0 bases and 6 bases, there was a span of 6 bases. Germline V lookup: CDR1 LGHDT, CDR2 YNNKEL (reference sequence). CDR3: CASSQDRGQPQHF. The CDR3 region has the DNA TGTGCCAGCAGCCAAGATCGCGGTCAGCCCCAGCATTTT.

This chain links TRBV5-1 with TRBJ1-6; D is ambiguous. Per the germline V gene, CDR1 is SGHRS and CDR2 is YFSETQ. This CDR3 is 13 amino acids long. V lost 2 bases, J lost 9 bases, and 9 bases lay in between. In DNA form, the CDR3 reads TGCGCCAGCAGCTTTTCGGGAAGTTCACCCCTCCACTTT. Amino acids: CASSFSGSSPLHF.

Ten or more counts support this clonotype. V is TRBV11-2 and J is TRBJ2-4, with unresolved D. Germline CDR1 reads SGHAT; CDR2 reads FQNNGV. With 7 bases removed from V and 6 bases from J, the gap between germline ends came to 19 bases. The CDR3 is 15 amino acids. The CDR3 is CASTSLGQVPNIQYF. The DNA of the CDR3 is TGTGCCAGCACCTCTTTGGGTCAGGTGCCAAACATTCAGTACTTC. Looking up the rest from reference TRBV11-2 and TRBJ2-4 gives the full variable domain: EAGVAQSPRYKIIEKRQSVAFWCNPISGHATLYWYQQILGQGPKLLIQFQNNGVVDDSQLPKDRFSAERLKGVDSTLKIQPAKLEDSAVYLCASTSLGQVPNIQYFGAGTRLSVL.

Worth noting for this clonotype: Being one base from a much bigger clone, this may be a read error. This chain joins TRBV27 and TRBJ2-7; the D call may be TRBD1 or TRBD2 (5 bases each). V lost 7 bases and J 3 bases, leaving 16 bases between the germline ends. This CDR3 contains 14 residues. Germline V gives CDR1 MNHEY, CDR2 SMNVEV (reference sequence). In nucleotides, the CDR3 is TGTGCCAGCACCCCGACAGAGGGCGTCTACGAGCAGTACTTC. This translates into CASTPTEGVYEQYF.

This clonotype showed up just a few times. V is TRBV9 and J is TRBJ2-7; TRBD2 might be the D (6 bases). CDR1 is SGDLS and CDR2 is YYNGEE in the germline V gene. V was trimmed by 4 bases and J by 6 bases, leaving 14 bases between them. This CDR3 contains 13 residues. The CDR3 here is CASSPGELSEQYF. DNA for the CDR3: TGTGCCAGCAGCCCGGGAGAGCTAAGCGAGCAGTACTTC.

The sample holds many counts of this clonotype. V gene TRBV28 combines with J gene TRBJ2-7; the D is unclear. The V and J ends lost 4 bases and 6 bases respectively, with 10 bases between them. Per the germline V gene, CDR1 is MDHEN and CDR2 is SYDVKM. This CDR3 is 12 amino acids long. This chain's CDR3 is CASSSEWGEQYF. CDR3 DNA sequence: TGTGCCAGCAGTTCAGAGTGGGGCGAGCAGTACTTC.

Many counts were recorded for this clonotype. The J gene is TRBJ1-6, the V gene TRBV18; 9 bases agree with TRBD1. CDR1 KGHSH and CDR2 LQKENI come from the germline V gene. The CDR3 extends over 19 amino acids. V gave up 1 base and J gave up 0 bases; unmatched junction bases: 7. CDR3 nucleotide sequence: TGTGCCAGCTCACCACGAGGACAGGGGCCCAGCTCCTATAATTCACCCCTCCACTTT. Its protein product is CASSPRGQGPSSYNSPLHF.

The J gene is TRBJ2-3, the V gene TRBV29-1; D is perhaps TRBD1 or TRBD2 (5 bases each). The CDR3 runs to 13 residues. Germline CDR1 and CDR2: SQVTM and ANQGSEA. Trimming pared 6 bases from V and 2 bases from J, leaving 12 bases between. CDR3 DNA sequence: TGCAGCGTATTCTTAGGGACCACAGATACGCAGTATTTT. Its protein product is CSVFLGTTDTQYF.

Worth noting for this clonotype: A much larger clone differs by one base, so this may be a read error. The chain links TRBV5-5 to TRBJ1-2; possible D gene TRBD1, 5 bases. Per germline, CDR1 SGHKS and CDR2 YYEKEE (reference sequence). This CDR3 has 14 residues. CDR3 in amino acids: CVSSSAGTNYGYTF. The CDR3 DNA is TGTGTCAGCAGCTCGGCAGGGACCAACTATGGCTACACCTTC.